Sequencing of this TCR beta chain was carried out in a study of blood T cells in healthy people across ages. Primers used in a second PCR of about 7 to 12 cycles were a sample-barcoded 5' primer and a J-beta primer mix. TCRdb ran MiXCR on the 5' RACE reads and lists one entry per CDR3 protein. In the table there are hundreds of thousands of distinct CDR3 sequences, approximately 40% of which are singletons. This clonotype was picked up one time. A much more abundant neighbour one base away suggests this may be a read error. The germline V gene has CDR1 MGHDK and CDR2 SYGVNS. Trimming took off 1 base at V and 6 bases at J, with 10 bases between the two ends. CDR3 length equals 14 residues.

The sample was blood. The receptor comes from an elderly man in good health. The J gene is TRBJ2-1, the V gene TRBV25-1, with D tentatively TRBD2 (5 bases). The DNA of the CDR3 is TGTGCCAGCAGTGAATTCCCTAGCTTCAATGAGCAGTTCTTC. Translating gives CASSEFPSFNEQFF.